A single sample is the source of the 6 T cell receptor beta chains below, sequenced in a study of T cell clones after liver transplantation. Sequenced by immunoSEQ multiplex PCR; TCRdb stores in-frame clones only, minus some. Of about 58,000 clones in the sample, approximately 70% were seen once. The specimen comprised CD4+ T cells from blood, sampled at the roughly 16-month timepoint. These receptor sequences come from a human patient who received a liver transplant. Some T cells may be graft donor cells.

As for this clone: A junction end diverges from the germline sequence, so it may reflect a read error. The chain employs TRBV7-2 and TRBJ1-4; D is perhaps TRBD1 (5 bases). CDR1 and CDR2 (germline): SGHTA, FQGNSA. CDR3 length equals 15 residues. The CDR3, as DNA: TGTGCCGGCAGCTTAGACAGAAGATCCAGTGAAAAACTGTTTTTT. Encoded protein: CAGSLDRRSSEKLFF.

The V and J genes are TRBV6-1 and TRBJ1-5; D gene unclear. The CDR3 length is 15 residues. Germline V gives CDR1 MNHNS, CDR2 SASEGT. The V end was cut by 7 bases, the J end by 2 bases, with 15 bases between. DNA of the CDR3: TGTGCCAGCAATGACCGGCGTAGTGGCAATCAGCCCCAGCATTTT. Protein product: CASNDRRSGNQPQHF.

This clone appeared a single time. The CDR3: CASSFPRTGPYEQYV. CDR3 bases: TGCGCCAGCAGCTTCCCCCGGACAGGACCCTACGAGCAGTACGTC. The V call is TRBV5-1, the J call TRBJ2-7, with 7 nucleotides matching TRBD1. The V gene's germline CDR1 is SGHRS and CDR2 YFSETQ. After removal of 2 bases from V and 2 bases from J, the junction contained 7 bases not matched to a gene. This CDR3 is built from 15 residues.

V gene TRBV18 combines with J gene TRBJ2-1; 14 positions match TRBD2. The CDR3 loop spans 14 amino acids. Per the germline V gene, CDR1 is KGHSH and CDR2 is LQKENI. The junction had 4 bases not matched to a gene; V was cut back by 6 bases and J by 9 bases. CDR3 DNA sequence: TGTGCCAGCTCCCCGACTAGCGGGGGGGGTGAGCAGTTCTTC. It is translated as CASSPTSGGGEQFF.

The chain is built from TRBV28 and TRBJ1-1; tentative D call: TRBD1 (6 bases). The V gene's germline CDR1 is MDHEN and CDR2 SYDVKM. V dropped 1 base and J dropped 0 bases, with 9 bases sitting between them. This CDR3 has 15 amino acids. CDR3 sequence: CASSLLRGMNTEAFF. DNA of the CDR3: TGTGCCAGCAGTTTATTAAGGGGGATGAACACTGAAGCTTTCTTT.

This clone has only a few counts. The rearrangement links TRBV28 to TRBJ2-7, with D unresolved. This CDR3 spans 14 amino acids. The V gene lost 7 bases and the J gene lost 2 bases, with 15 bases spanning the gap. CDR1 and CDR2 (germline): MDHEN, SYDVKM. The CDR3 is CASTLTEPPYEQYF. CDR3 nucleotides: TGTGCCAGCACTCTCACAGAGCCCCCCTACGAGCAGTACTTC.